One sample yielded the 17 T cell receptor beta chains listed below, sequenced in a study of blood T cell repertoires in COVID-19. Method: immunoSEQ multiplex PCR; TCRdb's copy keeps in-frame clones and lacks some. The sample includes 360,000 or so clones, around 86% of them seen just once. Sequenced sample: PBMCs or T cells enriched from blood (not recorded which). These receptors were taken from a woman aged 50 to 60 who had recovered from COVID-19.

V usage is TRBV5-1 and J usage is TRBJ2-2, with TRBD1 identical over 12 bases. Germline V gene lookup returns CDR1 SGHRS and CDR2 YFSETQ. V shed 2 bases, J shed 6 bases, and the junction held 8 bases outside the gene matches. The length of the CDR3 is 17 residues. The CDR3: CASSLQPGQGAAGELFF. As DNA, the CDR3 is TGCGCCAGCAGCTTACAACCGGGACAGGGGGCCGCCGGGGAGCTGTTTTTT.

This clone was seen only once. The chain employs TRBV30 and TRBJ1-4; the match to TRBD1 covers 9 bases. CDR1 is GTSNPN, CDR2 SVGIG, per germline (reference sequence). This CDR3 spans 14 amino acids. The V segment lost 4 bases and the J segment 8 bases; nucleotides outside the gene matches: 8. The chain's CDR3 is CAWNLDRGTEKLFF. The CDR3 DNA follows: TGTGCCTGGAATCTCGACAGGGGGACCGAAAAACTGTTTTTT.

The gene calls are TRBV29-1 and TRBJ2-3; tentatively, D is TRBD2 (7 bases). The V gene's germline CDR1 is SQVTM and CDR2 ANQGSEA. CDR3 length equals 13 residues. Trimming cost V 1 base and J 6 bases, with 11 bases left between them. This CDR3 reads CSVEVGRGDTQYF. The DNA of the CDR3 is TGCAGCGTTGAAGTTGGGAGGGGGGATACGCAGTATTTT.

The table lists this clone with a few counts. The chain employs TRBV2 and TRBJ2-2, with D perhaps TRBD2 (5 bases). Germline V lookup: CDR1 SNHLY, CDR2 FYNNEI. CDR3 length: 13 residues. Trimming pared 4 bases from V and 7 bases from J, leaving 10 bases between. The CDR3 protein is CASSAAGFGELFF. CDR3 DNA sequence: TGTGCCAGCAGTGCCGCGGGCTTCGGGGAGCTGTTTTTT. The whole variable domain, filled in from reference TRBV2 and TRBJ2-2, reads EPEVTQTPSHQVTQMGQEVILRCVPISNHLYFYWYRQILGQKVEFLVSFYNNEISEKSEIFDDQFSVERPDGSNFTLKIRSTKLEDSAMYFCASSAAGFGELFFGEGSRLTVL.

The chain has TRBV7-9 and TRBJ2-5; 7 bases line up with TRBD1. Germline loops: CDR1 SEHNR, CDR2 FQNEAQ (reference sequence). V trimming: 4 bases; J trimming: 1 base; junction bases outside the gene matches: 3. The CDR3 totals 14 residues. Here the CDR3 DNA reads TGTGCCAGCAGCTCGGGACAGCTCCAAGAGACCCAGTACTTC. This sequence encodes CASSSGQLQETQYF.

CDR3 amino acids: CASSSPMGPTGEEQFF. CDR3 sequence (DNA): TGTGCCAGCAGCTCACCGATGGGCCCCACGGGAGAGGAGCAGTTCTTC. The chain recombines TRBV11-3 with TRBJ2-1; TRBD2 might be the D (6 bases). Germline assignment: CDR1 SGHNT and CDR2 YENEEA. V was shortened by 4 bases and J by 10 bases, with 23 bases between the two germline ends. The length of the CDR3 is 16 residues.

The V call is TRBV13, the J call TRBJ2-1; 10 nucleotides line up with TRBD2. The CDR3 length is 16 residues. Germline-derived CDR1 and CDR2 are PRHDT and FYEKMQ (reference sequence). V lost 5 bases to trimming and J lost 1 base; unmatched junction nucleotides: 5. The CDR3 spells CASSALAGDSYNEQFF. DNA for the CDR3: TGTGCCAGCAGCGCTCTAGCGGGAGATTCCTACAATGAGCAGTTCTTC.

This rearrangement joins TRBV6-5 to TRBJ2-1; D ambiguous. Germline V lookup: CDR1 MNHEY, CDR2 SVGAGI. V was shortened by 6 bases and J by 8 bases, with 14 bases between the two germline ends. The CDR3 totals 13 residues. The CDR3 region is CASRKSSTDEQFF. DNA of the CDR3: TGTGCCAGCAGGAAGTCCTCTACGGATGAGCAGTTCTTC.

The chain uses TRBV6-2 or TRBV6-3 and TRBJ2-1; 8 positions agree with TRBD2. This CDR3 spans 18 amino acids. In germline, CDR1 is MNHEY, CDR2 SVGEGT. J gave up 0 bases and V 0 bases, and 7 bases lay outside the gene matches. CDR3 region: CASSYSSRGGSSYNEQFF. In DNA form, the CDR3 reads TGTGCCAGCAGTTACTCGTCCCGGGGGGGGAGCTCCTACAATGAGCAGTTCTTC.

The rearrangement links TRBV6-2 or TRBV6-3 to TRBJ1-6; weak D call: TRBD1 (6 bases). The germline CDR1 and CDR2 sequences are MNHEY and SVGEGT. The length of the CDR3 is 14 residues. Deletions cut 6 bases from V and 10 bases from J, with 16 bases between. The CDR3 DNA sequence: TGTGCCAGCAGCAACCCAGGGGAAGGCTCACCCCTCCACTTT. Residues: CASSNPGEGSPLHF.

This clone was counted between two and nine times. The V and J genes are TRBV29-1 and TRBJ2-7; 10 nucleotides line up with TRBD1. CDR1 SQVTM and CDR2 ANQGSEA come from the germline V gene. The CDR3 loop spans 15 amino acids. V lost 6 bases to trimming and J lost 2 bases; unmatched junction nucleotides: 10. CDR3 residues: CSVDKGGTGAYEQYF. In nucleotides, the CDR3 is TGCAGCGTGGATAAAGGCGGGACAGGGGCCTACGAGCAGTACTTC.

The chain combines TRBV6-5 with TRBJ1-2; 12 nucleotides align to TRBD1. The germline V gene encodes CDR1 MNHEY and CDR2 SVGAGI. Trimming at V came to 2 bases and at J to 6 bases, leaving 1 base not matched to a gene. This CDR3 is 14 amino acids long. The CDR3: CASSYGTGGNGYTF. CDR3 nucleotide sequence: TGTGCCAGCAGTTACGGGACAGGGGGCAATGGCTACACCTTC.

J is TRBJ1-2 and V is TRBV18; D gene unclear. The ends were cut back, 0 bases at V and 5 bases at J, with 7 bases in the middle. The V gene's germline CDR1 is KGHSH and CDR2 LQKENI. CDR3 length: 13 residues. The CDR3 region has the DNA TGTGCCAGCTCACCACCGGAGAGGTATGGCTACACCTTC. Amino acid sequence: CASSPPERYGYTF. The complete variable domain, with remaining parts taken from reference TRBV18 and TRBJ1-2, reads NAGVMQNPRHLVRRRGQEARLRCSPMKGHSHVYWYRQLPEEGLKFMVYLQKENIIDESGMPKERFSAEFPKEGPSILRIQQVVRGDSAAYFCASSPPERYGYTFGSGTRLTVV.

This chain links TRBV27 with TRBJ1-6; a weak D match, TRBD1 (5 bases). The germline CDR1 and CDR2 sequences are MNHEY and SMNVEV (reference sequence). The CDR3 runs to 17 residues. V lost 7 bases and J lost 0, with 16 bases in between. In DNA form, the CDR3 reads TGTGCCAGCACTCGACAGCAACTACCCTCCTATAATTCACCCCTCCACTTT. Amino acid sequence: CASTRQQLPSYNSPLHF.

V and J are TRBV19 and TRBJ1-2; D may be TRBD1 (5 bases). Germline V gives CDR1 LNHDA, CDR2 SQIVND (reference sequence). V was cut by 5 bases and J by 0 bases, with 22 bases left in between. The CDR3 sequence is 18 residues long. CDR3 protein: CASSAIIGLGGPNYGYTF. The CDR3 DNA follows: TGTGCCAGTAGTGCCATAATAGGCCTCGGGGGTCCTAACTATGGCTACACCTTC.

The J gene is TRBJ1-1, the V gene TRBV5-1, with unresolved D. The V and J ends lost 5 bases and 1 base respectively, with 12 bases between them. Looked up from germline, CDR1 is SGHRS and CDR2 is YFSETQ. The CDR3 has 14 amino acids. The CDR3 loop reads CASRVSTTNTEAFF. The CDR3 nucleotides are TGCGCCAGCAGGGTCTCCACAACGAACACTGAAGCTTTCTTT.

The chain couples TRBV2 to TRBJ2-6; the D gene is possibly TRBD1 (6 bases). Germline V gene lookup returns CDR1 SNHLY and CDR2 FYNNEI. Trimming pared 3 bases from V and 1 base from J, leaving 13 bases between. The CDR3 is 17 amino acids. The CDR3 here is CASSDGPTGSGANVLTF. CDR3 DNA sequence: TGTGCCAGCAGTGATGGACCCACAGGGTCTGGGGCCAACGTCCTGACTTTC.